This TCR beta chain was found in a study of shared clonotypes between healthy human individuals. Investigators spread the genomic DNA of each subset evenly over several immunoSEQ plates. The repertoire was sequenced with immunoSEQ multiplex PCR; TCRdb's copy has only in-frame clones and lacks some. This table has about 2.3 million clones, 85% to 95% appearing once. Study observations and caveats: Across subsets, estimated richness was generally greater for naive than for memory populations.

Healthy and HIV-negative, the adult donors had no recent acute infections or vaccinations. Within Nashville, Tennessee resided all donors, each a Caucasian adult. With 4 bases removed from V and 10 bases from J, the gap between germline ends came to 17 bases. Germline assignment: CDR1 SGHRS and CDR2 YFSETQ. CDR3 length equals 13 residues. With regard to this clone: Its cognate antigen is unknown.

The source is a man younger than 35 in good health. Some clones in this sample may be carry-over from other donors' samples. The chain recombines TRBV5-1 with TRBJ1-1; a weak D match, TRBD1 (6 bases). Sequenced input: naive CD4+ T cells from PBMCs. Subset defined: CD45RA+ positively selected. CDR3 protein: CASSPTEQGRAFF. The CDR3 DNA follows: TGCGCCAGCAGCCCGACGGAACAGGGTAGAGCTTTCTTT.